The sequence of this T cell receptor (beta chain) was determined in a study of blood T cell repertoires in COVID-19. About the study: Sites in the United States, Italy and Spain provided acute and convalescent COVID-19 samples. Sample material is recorded as cDNA or gDNA derived from T cells, B-cell-depleted T cells, or PBMCs.

Germline CDR1 is MNHEY and CDR2 is SVGAGI. The CDR3 extends over 14 amino acids. The ends were cut back, 6 bases at V and 11 bases at J, with 22 bases in the middle. Study processing details: Reference gene primer amplification gave nucleated cell count estimates. Profiled with immunoSEQ multiplex PCR; TCRdb holds only in-frame clones, not every one. Clone size and the V and J calls come from that table; the DNA yielded D and trimming. The sample includes tens of thousands of clones, 70% to 90% seen only once; the top ten take roughly 2%. The chain is built from TRBV6-5 and TRBJ1-2; tentative D call: TRBD1 (6 bases). The material sequenced was peripheral blood. The source of this sequence is a man aged 25 to 40 with acute or convalescent COVID-19. The CDR3 DNA reads TGTGCCAGCAGGTCCAACAGGGAGTCCCCTCTTTACACCTTC. This gives the protein CASRSNRESPLYTF.